The T cell receptor beta chain under discussion was sequenced for a study of molecular identifiers for immune sequencing clone quantification. There are 15 residues in the CDR3. With 9 bases clipped from V and 1 base from J, the junction kept 11 bases outside the gene matches. Germline CDR1 and CDR2: MNHEY and SMNVEV (reference sequence). This clonotype was counted at least ten times. In TCRdb, the PCR reads were re-called with MiXCR into one record per CDR3 protein. This repertoire shows about 640,000 distinct CDR3 sequences, nearly 20% found once; its top ten account for about 0.9%. This receptor was taken from a human donor in good health. Some libraries in this study had Jurkat cell RNA spiked in. The chain links TRBV27 to TRBJ1-1, with 7 bases identical to TRBD1. The sequenced sample was naive CD8+ T cells from blood, with Jurkat cell RNA spiked in. The subset here: FACS-sorted CD8+CD4-CCR7+CD45RA+ naive T cells. The CDR3: CASYPSGGANTEAFF. The CDR3 region has the DNA TGTGCCAGTTACCCATCAGGGGGTGCGAACACTGAAGCTTTCTTT.